This T cell receptor (beta chain) came from a study of blood T cell repertoires in COVID-19. Trimming removed 7 bases at V and 0 bases at J, with 12 bases between. CDR1 and CDR2 (germline): MNHEY, SVGAGI. There are 14 residues in the CDR3. Original processing notes: Estimation of nucleated cell counts was performed using reference gene primer amplification. The protocol was immunoSEQ multiplex PCR, while the TCRdb copy is restricted to in-frame clones and leaves out a portion. V and J calls and clone size are as listed in that table; D and trimming were resolved from the DNA. The repertoire holds about 130,000 clones, with approximately 83% as singletons. This clone showed up just once.

The gene calls are TRBV6-5 and TRBJ2-5; a weak D match, TRBD1 (6 bases). The clonotype comes from a man older than 75 with active or convalescent COVID-19. Sequences were obtained from peripheral blood. CDR3 sequence (DNA): TGTGCCAGCAAAGGGGGATCGTACCAAGAGACCCAGTACTTC. It is translated as CASKGGSYQETQYF.